This passage covers 32 T cell receptor beta chains from one sample sequenced in a study of OX40 agonist ivuxolimab in advanced cancers. The data were produced by immunoSEQ multiplex PCR, yet TCRdb's version contains in-frame clones alone and is incomplete. Among tens of thousands of clones listed, more than 85% were seen once. The sample was CD4+ or CD8+ T cells sorted from blood, taken in a trial of the OX40 agonist ivuxolimab. The receptors were sampled from an adult with an advanced solid tumor such as melanoma, head and neck, liver or kidney cancer.

This chain joins TRBV18 and TRBJ2-7; TRBD1 or TRBD2 may be the D gene (6 bases each). Germline assignment: CDR1 KGHSH and CDR2 LQKENI. V lost 3 bases and J 2 bases, leaving 11 bases between the germline ends. This CDR3 has 14 amino acids. The DNA for the CDR3 is TGTGCCAGCTCACCGACCGGGGGCCCCTACGAGCAGTACTTC. Translated, it gives CASSPTGGPYEQYF.

The V gene is TRBV10-1, the J gene TRBJ2-3; D unresolved. V lost 2 bases to trimming and J lost 4 bases, with 10 bases between them. From germline, CDR1 is WNHNN and CDR2 SYGVQD (reference sequence). The CDR3 loop spans 14 amino acids. DNA for the CDR3: TGCGCCAGCAGTGAGATAGTGGGCGCAGATACGCAGTATTTT. The encoded protein is CASSEIVGADTQYF.

A single count supports this clone. The rearrangement joins TRBV19 to TRBJ2-2, with TRBD2 matching 9 bases. The CDR3 length is 15 residues. Trimming removed 7 bases from V and 4 bases from J; junction bases left unmatched: 7. CDR1 and CDR2 (germline): LNHDA, SQIVND (reference sequence). CDR3: CASKVAGAGTGELFF. The DNA of the CDR3 is TGTGCCAGTAAAGTAGCGGGGGCGGGCACCGGGGAGCTGTTTTTT.

This rearrangement joins TRBV5-1 to TRBJ1-1; D ambiguous. The CDR3 extends over 14 amino acids. Per germline, CDR1 SGHRS and CDR2 YFSETQ. Trimming pared 2 bases from V and 5 bases from J, leaving 13 bases between. CDR3 in DNA: TGCGCCAGCAGCTTCCAAGGCTTGGGGACTGAAGCTTTCTTT. Translation: CASSFQGLGTEAFF. The full variable domain, its missing parts supplied by reference TRBV5-1 and TRBJ1-1, is KAGVTQTPRYLIKTRGQQVTLSCSPISGHRSVSWYQQTPGQGLQFLFEYFSETQRNKGNFPGRFSGRQFSNSRSEMNVSTLELGDSALYLCASSFQGLGTEAFFGQGTRLTVV.

The chain employs TRBV6-4 and TRBJ2-7, with a possible D match to TRBD2 (7 bases). This CDR3 spans 16 amino acids. Germline V gene data show CDR1 as MRHNA and CDR2 as SNTAGT. V was cut by 7 bases and J by 5 bases, with 24 bases left in between. CDR3 in amino acids: CASTHRPEEGGDEQYF. The DNA of the CDR3 is TGTGCCAGCACTCATCGTCCCGAGGAAGGGGGGGACGAGCAGTACTTC.

About this clone: Other DNA sequences in this sample translate to the same CDR3. The rearrangement uses TRBV5-4 and TRBJ2-7; either TRBD1 or TRBD2 may supply D (5 bases each). The CDR3 runs 15 residues. Germline CDR1 and CDR2: SGHNT and YYREEE (reference sequence). V was shortened by 0 bases and J by 0 bases, with 10 bases between the two germline ends. The CDR3 nucleotides read TGTGCCAGCAGCTTGGAGGCAGGGAGCTCCTACGAGCAGTACTTC. This gives the protein CASSLEAGSSYEQYF.

V is TRBV9 and J is TRBJ1-1, with D perhaps TRBD1 (5 bases). Germline V CDR1 and CDR2: SGDLS, YYNGEE. This CDR3 has 16 amino acids. Trimming took off 1 base at V and 1 base at J, with 14 bases between the two ends. The CDR3 nucleotides read TGTGCCAGCAGCGTATTTGGGGGGTCGGAGAACACTGAAGCTTTCTTT. Residues: CASSVFGGSENTEAFF.

This chain uses TRBV29-1 with TRBJ2-2; D uncertain. The CDR3 is made up of 14 amino acids. Trimming left V 6 bases short and J 2 bases short, with 13 bases between. CDR1 is SQVTM and CDR2 is ANQGSEA in the germline V gene. The chain's CDR3 is CSVLSRRNTGELFF. Here the CDR3 DNA reads TGCAGCGTGCTAAGCAGAAGAAACACCGGGGAGCTGTTTTTT.

The V call is TRBV19, the J call TRBJ1-5; 9 bases line up with TRBD1. The junction had 4 bases not matched to a gene; V was cut back by 3 bases and J by 4 bases. This CDR3 has 15 amino acids. Germline loops: CDR1 LNHDA, CDR2 SQIVND (reference sequence). The CDR3 nucleotides read TGTGCCAGTAGTATGGGGACAGGGTTTAATCAGCCCCAGCATTTT. Protein: CASSMGTGFNQPQHF.

This clone occurred once. This rearrangement joins TRBV4-1 to TRBJ2-7, with a tentative D call TRBD1 (6 bases). This CDR3 comprises 16 residues. Deletions cut 5 bases from V and 6 bases from J, with 23 bases between. Germline V gene sequence: CDR1 MGHRA, CDR2 YSYEKL. In DNA form, the CDR3 reads TGCGCCAGCAGCTTGACCCAGGGGATTCCCCCTCTCGAGCAGTACTTC. Encoded protein: CASSLTQGIPPLEQYF.

V usage is TRBV5-4 and J usage is TRBJ1-1; perhaps TRBD1 as D (5 bases). The CDR3 is made up of 14 amino acids. Trimming cost V 3 bases and J 3 bases, with 12 bases left between them. The V gene's germline CDR1 is SGHNT and CDR2 YYREEE (reference sequence). The CDR3 region has the DNA TGTGCCAGCAGCTCCTCCCGGGGGTACACTGAAGCTTTCTTT. Its protein product is CASSSSRGYTEAFF.

This chain uses TRBV9 with TRBJ2-2, with TRBD2 matching over 8 bases. V lost 6 bases, J lost 5 bases, and 3 bases stayed unmatched. There are 13 residues in the CDR3. Germline V gene lookup returns CDR1 SGDLS and CDR2 YYNGEE. The CDR3 sequence: CASTPSGTGELFF. The CDR3 nucleotides read TGTGCCAGCACCCCTAGCGGGACCGGGGAGCTGTTTTTT.

CDR3 sequence (DNA): TGTGCCAGCAGCTTGGGCTACCTATCGGACGAGCAGTACTTC. Translation gives CASSLGYLSDEQYF. The rearrangement uses TRBV5-4 and TRBJ2-7; unclear D gene. V was clipped by 0 bases and J by 5 bases, with 12 bases between them. This CDR3 has 14 residues. Germline V gene sequence: CDR1 SGHNT, CDR2 YYREEE (reference sequence).

The gene calls are TRBV4-2 and TRBJ2-2; the D is unclear. Germline assignment: CDR1 LGHNA and CDR2 YNFKEQ. The ends were cut back, 4 bases at V and 3 bases at J, with 6 bases in the middle. This CDR3 has 13 residues. CDR3 bases: TGTGCCAGCAGCCCGCCCCACACCGGGGAGCTGTTTTTT. Amino acids: CASSPPHTGELFF.

This chain connects TRBV5-1 to TRBJ2-3; a possible D gene is TRBD1 (5 bases). Trimming stripped 0 bases from V and 3 bases from J, with 8 bases between. Germline assignment: CDR1 SGHRS and CDR2 YFSETQ. This CDR3 spans 14 amino acids. The CDR3: CASSLVTGTDTQYF. Here the CDR3 DNA reads TGCGCCAGCAGCTTGGTTACAGGAACAGATACGCAGTATTTT.

The chain carries TRBV27 and TRBJ1-1; D gene ambiguous. The CDR3 is made up of 15 amino acids. Germline V gene sequence: CDR1 MNHEY, CDR2 SMNVEV (reference sequence). V was pared by 5 bases and J by 0 bases, with 13 bases between. This chain's CDR3 is CASSPLRVMNTEAFF. The CDR3, as DNA: TGTGCCAGCAGTCCCCTGAGAGTAATGAACACTGAAGCTTTCTTT.

This chain connects TRBV7-9 to TRBJ2-1; 10 bases fit TRBD2. CDR1 is SEHNR and CDR2 is FQNEAQ in the germline V gene (reference sequence). The J segment lost 2 bases and the V segment lost 5 bases, leaving 12 bases of the junction unmatched. The CDR3 contains 18 residues. The CDR3 DNA follows: TGTGCCAGCAGCCAGATCGGCCCCGGGACTAGCGCCTACAATGAGCAGTTCTTC. Protein: CASSQIGPGTSAYNEQFF.

On this clone: A much larger clone lies one base from this, so it may be a read error. The rearrangement uses TRBV5-6 and TRBJ1-1; TRBD1 is a possible D gene (5 bases). Per the germline V gene, CDR1 is SGHDT and CDR2 is YYEEEE. This CDR3 is built from 11 residues. The CDR3 loop reads CASSAGTETFF. CDR3 coding DNA: TGTGCCAGCAGCGCCGGGACTGAAACTTTCTTT.

The V gene is TRBV28, the J gene TRBJ2-7; TRBD1 aligns across 8 bases. The CDR3 loop spans 16 amino acids. The germline CDR1 and CDR2 sequences are MDHEN and SYDVKM. After removal of 2 bases from V and 4 bases from J, the junction contained 10 bases not matched to a gene. The CDR3 region has the DNA TGTGCCAGCAGTTTACGCAGGGGGCTATCTCGATACGAGCAGTACTTC. Amino acid sequence: CASSLRRGLSRYEQYF. Supplemented by reference TRBV28 and TRBJ2-7, the full variable domain reads DVKVTQSSRYLVKRTGEKVFLECVQDMDHENMFWYRQDPGLGLRLIYFSYDVKMKEKGDIPEGYSVSREKKERFSLILESASTNQTSMYLCASSLRRGLSRYEQYFGPGTRLTVT.

The CDR3 loop is CATSINTEAFF. The CDR3 nucleotides are TGTGCCACCAGCATAAACACTGAAGCTTTCTTT. The rearrangement links TRBV15 to TRBJ1-1; D unresolved. There are 11 residues in the CDR3. V lost 4 bases and J lost 2, with 2 bases in between. CDR1 and CDR2 from the germline V gene are LNHNV and YYDKDF (reference sequence).

This clone appeared once. This sequence joins TRBV7-3 and TRBJ2-7; possible D gene TRBD2, 6 bases. This CDR3 contains 14 residues. The V and J ends lost 2 bases and 6 bases respectively, with 14 bases between them. Germline V CDR1 and CDR2: SGHTA, FQGTGA. This CDR3 is CASSLEGLASEQYF. The CDR3, as DNA: TGTGCCAGCAGCTTAGAGGGACTCGCGTCCGAGCAGTACTTC.

The chain has TRBV10-1 and TRBJ2-7, with TRBD1 matching over 8 bases. CDR1 and CDR2 from the germline V gene are WNHNN and SYGVQD (reference sequence). The CDR3 consists of 14 residues. Unmatched junction bases numbered 5, after V lost 5 bases and J lost 2 bases. The DNA of the CDR3 is TGCGCCAGCAGTATGACAGGGGCGGCCTACGAGCAGTACTTC. Translated: CASSMTGAAYEQYF.

The V gene is TRBV5-4, the J gene TRBJ2-7; no firm D call. V lost 2 bases to trimming and J lost 3 bases, with 12 bases between them. Germline V lookup: CDR1 SGHNT, CDR2 YYREEE (reference sequence). This CDR3 region has 14 residues. CDR3 DNA sequence: TGTGCCAGCAGCTTCGGGTCTAACCACTACGAGCAGTACTTC. Its protein is CASSFGSNHYEQYF.

This clone was seen only once. The chain links TRBV27 to TRBJ2-2; 9 bases line up with TRBD1. The CDR3 covers 14 residues. In germline, CDR1 is MNHEY, CDR2 SMNVEV (reference sequence). Unmatched junction bases numbered 0, after V lost 3 bases and J lost 4 bases. The CDR3 DNA sequence: TGTGCCAGCAGTTTGGGACAGGGCACCGGGGAGCTGTTTTTT. Protein: CASSLGQGTGELFF.

The chain links TRBV27 to TRBJ1-1, with 10 bases identical to TRBD1. CDR1 and CDR2 (germline): MNHEY, SMNVEV (reference sequence). With V trimmed by 5 bases and J by 1 base, 7 bases remained unmatched. The CDR3 length is 16 residues. The CDR3 sequence: CASSPGTGVGNTEAFF. The CDR3 DNA follows: TGTGCCAGCAGTCCCGGGACAGGGGTCGGGAACACTGAAGCTTTCTTT.

In its sample, this clone was seen a few times. The chain is built from TRBV7-9 and TRBJ1-1; D not certain. CDR1 and CDR2 from the germline V gene are SEHNR and FQNEAQ (reference sequence). The germline V and J ends were trimmed by 7 bases and 1 base, with 7 bases remaining between them. The CDR3 runs to 12 residues. Here the CDR3 reads CASKGPNTEAFF. The DNA for the CDR3 is TGTGCCAGCAAAGGCCCGAACACTGAAGCTTTCTTT. Complete variable domain (other parts from reference TRBV7-9 and TRBJ1-1): DTGVSQNPRHKITKRGQNVTFRCDPISEHNRLYWYRQTLGQGPEFLTYFQNEAQLEKSRLLSDRFSAERPKGSFSTLEIQRTEQGDSAMYLCASKGPNTEAFFGQGTRLTVV.

V and J are TRBV4-2 and TRBJ2-1; the match to TRBD2 covers 9 bases. The V gene end was trimmed by 4 bases and the J gene end by 8 bases; junction bases not matched to a gene: 24. Germline CDR1 and CDR2: LGHNA and YNFKEQ. The CDR3 has 20 amino acids. The CDR3 loop reads CASSPAGASGAGPLIYEQFF. CDR3 bases: TGTGCCAGCAGCCCAGCCGGGGCTAGCGGGGCAGGCCCCCTTATCTATGAGCAGTTCTTC.

In this sample, this clone turned up once. The rearrangement joins TRBV11-2 to TRBJ1-1; tentative D call: TRBD1 (6 bases). Trimming left V 2 bases short and J 4 bases short, with 17 bases between. The length of the CDR3 is 16 residues. Germline V gives CDR1 SGHAT, CDR2 FQNNGV. DNA of the CDR3: TGTGCCAGCAGCTTAAGTGCAAGGGGGATGGGCACTGAAGCTTTCTTT. Protein sequence: CASSLSARGMGTEAFF. Together with reference TRBV11-2 and TRBJ1-1, the CDR3 gives the full variable domain: EAGVAQSPRYKIIEKRQSVAFWCNPISGHATLYWYQQILGQGPKLLIQFQNNGVVDDSQLPKDRFSAERLKGVDSTLKIQPAKLEDSAVYLCASSLSARGMGTEAFFGQGTRLTVV.

V gene TRBV6-1 combines with J gene TRBJ1-3; no clear D gene. The V end was cut by 1 base, the J end by 0 bases, with 10 bases between. Germline loops: CDR1 MNHNS, CDR2 SASEGT. This CDR3 region has 16 residues. The DNA of the CDR3 is TGTGCCAGCAGTGAAGAGGGCAGGACCTCTGGAAACACCATATATTTT. Translating it yields CASSEEGRTSGNTIYF.

CDR3 protein: CASNLAGGDTQYF. DNA of the CDR3: TGTGCCAGCAACCTAGCGGGGGGTGATACGCAGTATTTT. The chain recombines TRBV27 with TRBJ2-3; 11 bases agree with TRBD2. Germline CDR1 and CDR2: MNHEY and SMNVEV (reference sequence). The CDR3 is made up of 13 amino acids. V lost 7 bases, J lost 6 bases, and 3 bases stayed unmatched.

The chain couples TRBV15 to TRBJ2-7; no reliable D call. The CDR3 totals 13 residues. Per the germline V gene, CDR1 is LNHNV and CDR2 is YYDKDF (reference sequence). Trimming cost V 0 bases and J 6 bases, with 9 bases left between them. The DNA for the CDR3 is TGTGCCACCAGCAGAGATCCCTACGGCGAGCAGTACTTC. Translated: CATSRDPYGEQYF.

J is TRBJ2-7 and V is TRBV19; 9 positions match TRBD1. The ends lost 9 bases at V and 5 bases at J; junction bases unmatched: 11. This CDR3 has 14 residues. Germline V lookup: CDR1 LNHDA, CDR2 SQIVND (reference sequence). CDR3 DNA: TGTGCCAGCGCCCCGGGACAGGGTAGCCACGAGCAGTACTTC. This codes for CASAPGQGSHEQYF.